Below are 15 T cell receptor beta chains sequenced from a single sample in a study of blood T cell repertoires in COVID-19. Clones were sequenced by immunoSEQ multiplex PCR, and TCRdb holds only the in-frame ones, with some missing. The sample yields roughly 130,000 clones, over 80% seen once. The specimen was peripheral blood. The receptors originated from a man aged 60 to 75 with active or convalescent COVID-19.

This clone came up a few times. The chain joins TRBV24-1 to TRBJ1-2; D is perhaps TRBD1 (5 bases). In germline, CDR1 is KGHDR, CDR2 SFDVKD. Trimming stripped 3 bases from V and 4 bases from J, with 17 bases between. CDR3 length equals 16 residues. CDR3 nucleotide sequence: TGTGCCACCAGTGATCCTGCTCGGGGCGGGAGCTATGGCTACACCTTC. This sequence encodes CATSDPARGGSYGYTF.

For the CDR3, the DNA is TGCGCCAGCCACAGGGGCACCGGGGAGCTGTTTTTT. Encoded protein: CASHRGTGELFF. The V call is TRBV5-1, the J call TRBJ2-2; 7 bases line up with TRBD1. Germline V lookup: CDR1 SGHRS, CDR2 YFSETQ. The CDR3 runs 12 residues. V dropped 7 bases and J dropped 4; count of bases not matched to a gene: 1. The full variable domain, in which reference TRBV5-1 and TRBJ2-2 provide the parts outside the CDR3, is KAGVTQTPRYLIKTRGQQVTLSCSPISGHRSVSWYQQTPGQGLQFLFEYFSETQRNKGNFPGRFSGRQFSNSRSEMNVSTLELGDSALYLCASHRGTGELFFGEGSRLTVL.

This chain uses TRBV2 with TRBJ2-2; D is possibly TRBD2 (5 bases). This CDR3 is built from 18 residues. CDR1 is SNHLY, CDR2 FYNNEI, per germline. V dropped 2 bases and J dropped 4 bases, with 20 bases sitting between them. In DNA, the CDR3 is TGTGCCAGCAGTGAACGGGCATCGGCCGGGGTGGGCACCGGGGAGCTGTTTTTT. Translated: CASSERASAGVGTGELFF.

The chain has TRBV29-1 and TRBJ2-2; TRBD2 matches at 7 bases. The CDR3 consists of 13 residues. Germline V gene lookup returns CDR1 SQVTM and CDR2 ANQGSEA. Unmatched junction bases numbered 1, after V lost 1 base and J lost 5 bases. CDR3 coding DNA: TGCAGCGTTGAAGGGGAGGGGACCGGGGAGCTGTTTTTT. Amino acid sequence: CSVEGEGTGELFF.

The chain joins TRBV9 to TRBJ1-2; D gene uncertain. The CDR3 consists of 14 residues. The germline CDR1 and CDR2 sequences are SGDLS and YYNGEE. With 0 bases removed from V and 0 bases from J, the gap between germline ends came to 6 bases. The CDR3 coding sequence is TGTGCCAGCAGCGTAGACACGTCTAACTATGGCTACACCTTC. It codes for CASSVDTSNYGYTF.

This clone has just a few counts. The chain is built from TRBV7-9 and TRBJ1-3; TRBD1 matches 7 bases. The CDR3 totals 14 residues. Germline V gene lookup returns CDR1 SEHNR and CDR2 FQNEAQ (reference sequence). J was trimmed by 4 bases and V by 5 bases; bases with no gene match: 5. CDR3 sequence: CASSNRGEGNTIYF. In DNA, the CDR3 is TGTGCCAGCAGCAACAGGGGAGAAGGAAACACCATATATTTT.

The chain uses TRBV4-2 and TRBJ1-5, with D tentatively TRBD1 (5 bases). V dropped 1 base and J dropped 5 bases, with 9 bases sitting between them. The CDR3 totals 14 residues. Germline V gene data show CDR1 as LGHNA and CDR2 as YNFKEQ. The CDR3 DNA is TGTGCCAGCAGCCAAGTGGGGGGGGATCAGCCCCAGCATTTT. It specifies CASSQVGGDQPQHF.

The chain combines TRBV7-2 with TRBJ1-4, with a possible D match to TRBD1 (6 bases). Germline V CDR1 and CDR2: SGHTA, FQGNSA. This CDR3 contains 14 residues. V dropped 1 base and J dropped 8 bases, with 11 bases sitting between them. The CDR3 DNA follows: TGTGCCAGCAGCTTAGAAGGGGGAAGGGAAAAACTGTTTTTT. Its translation: CASSLEGGREKLFF.

The J gene is TRBJ1-1, the V gene TRBV10-2; D is uncertain. Germline assignment: CDR1 WSHSY and CDR2 SAAADI. The V gene lost 8 bases and the J gene lost 1 base, with 14 bases spanning the gap. This CDR3 contains 14 residues. The CDR3 region is CASSFEYANTEAFF. Written as DNA, the CDR3 is TGCGCCAGCTCGTTCGAGTATGCGAACACTGAAGCTTTCTTT.

This chain joins TRBV28 and TRBJ2-7, with 10 bases aligning to TRBD1. CDR3 length equals 15 residues. Trimming cost V 4 bases and J 2 bases; bases outside gene matches: 5. The germline V gene has CDR1 MDHEN and CDR2 SYDVKM. In DNA, the CDR3 is TGTGCCAGCAGTTGGCCGGGACAGGGGCCCTACGAGCAGTACTTC. This translates into CASSWPGQGPYEQYF.

This clone was detected only once. CDR3 sequence: CASGRSRGRGTSRTTDTQYF. CDR3 DNA: TGTGCCAGCGGACGATCCAGGGGGCGCGGGACTAGCCGAACCACAGATACGCAGTATTTT. The chain has TRBV28 and TRBJ2-3, with D tentatively TRBD2 (9 bases). Germline V lookup: CDR1 MDHEN, CDR2 SYDVKM. Trimming pared 8 bases from V and 2 bases from J, leaving 32 bases between. This CDR3 comprises 20 residues.

The chain uses TRBV4-3 and TRBJ1-1; no firm D call. V dropped 1 base and J dropped 0 bases, with 3 bases sitting between them. Germline V CDR1 and CDR2: LGHNA, YSLEER. This CDR3 has 13 amino acids. As DNA, the CDR3 is TGCGCCAGCAGCCAAGTCATGAACACTGAAGCTTTCTTT. Amino acids: CASSQVMNTEAFF.

The chain joins TRBV2 to TRBJ1-2, with D perhaps matching TRBD1 (5 bases). The CDR3 extends over 14 amino acids. Deletions cut 6 bases from V and 7 bases from J, with 18 bases between. CDR1 is SNHLY and CDR2 is FYNNEI in the germline V gene. CDR3 loop: CASRRITGSFGYTF. CDR3 bases: TGTGCCAGCAGAAGGATTACAGGTTCCTTTGGCTACACCTTC.

The V gene is TRBV29-1, the J gene TRBJ1-5; D gene unclear. CDR1 and CDR2 (germline): SQVTM, ANQGSEA. V was pared by 4 bases and J by 1 base, with 8 bases between. The length of the CDR3 is 13 residues. The CDR3 reads CSVAGNSNQPQHF. In DNA, the CDR3 is TGCAGCGTTGCCGGGAACAGCAATCAGCCCCAGCATTTT.

This clone was seen only a few times. The CDR3 region has the DNA TGCGCCAGCAGCTTGGGGCAGGGTTTCCTTGAGACCCAGTACTTC. Its protein is CASSLGQGFLETQYF. The J gene is TRBJ2-5, the V gene TRBV5-1, with D perhaps matching TRBD1 (5 bases). Germline-derived CDR1 and CDR2 are SGHRS and YFSETQ. There are 15 residues in the CDR3. V dropped 0 bases and J dropped 5 bases, with 14 bases sitting between them.